The 8 T cell receptor beta chains in this list originate from one sample, sequenced in a study of patients and donors after allogeneic stem cell transplantation. MiXCR, applied by TCRdb to the RT-PCR reads, yields one record per CDR3 protein. The repertoire has 900,000 to 1,000,000 distinct CDR3 sequences, around 17% of them found once; the top ten carry 5.5% to 6.5%. Material: blood, either unsorted or a sorted T cell fraction (not recorded which). These receptors all stem from a human donor who was either an allogeneic HSCT recipient or a stem cell or donor lymphocyte infusion donor (not recorded which). It is not recorded whose cells these are; they may come from a transplant donor.

This clonotype has only one observation. One junction end disagrees with the germline gene, perhaps due to a read error. The V call is TRBV7-3, the J call TRBJ1-3; D call uncertain. Looked up from germline, CDR1 is SGHTA and CDR2 is FQGTGA. The CDR3 runs 14 residues. The CDR3 region is CASSLTSSGDTIYF. CDR3 bases: TGTGCCAGCAGCTTAACGTCGAGTGGAGACACCATATATTTT.

This clonotype came up a few times. The V and J genes are TRBV27 and TRBJ1-5; D is ambiguous. Trimming cost V 0 bases and J 4 bases, with 10 bases left between them. The V gene's germline CDR1 is MNHEY and CDR2 SMNVEV (reference sequence). The CDR3 totals 15 residues. DNA for the CDR3: TGTGCCAGCAGTTTATCACGCGGTTGGAATCAGCCCCAGCATTTT. It specifies CASSLSRGWNQPQHF.

V usage is TRBV28 and J usage is TRBJ2-7; no firm D call. Trimming left V 6 bases short and J 2 bases short, with 14 bases between. This CDR3 contains 14 residues. From germline, CDR1 is MDHEN and CDR2 SYDVKM. The CDR3 nucleotides are TGTGCCAGCAGCCCACGCCCGGTTCCCTACGAGCAGTACTTC. Residues: CASSPRPVPYEQYF.

The J gene is TRBJ2-7, the V gene TRBV27; D possibly corresponds to TRBD1 (6 bases). Trimming stripped 0 bases from V and 3 bases from J, with 15 bases between. This CDR3 spans 16 amino acids. Germline-derived CDR1 and CDR2 are MNHEY and SMNVEV (reference sequence). The CDR3 loop reads CASSLSTPGTLYEQYF. The CDR3 bases are TGTGCCAGCAGTTTATCTACTCCCGGGACACTCTACGAGCAGTACTTC.

This clonotype was detected a few times. CDR3 coding DNA: TGTGCCAGCAGCTTTTTACCCCAGGTGGAAAATTGGAATGAGCAGTTCTTC. Protein product: CASSFLPQVENWNEQFF. V usage is TRBV7-3 and J usage is TRBJ2-1; no reliable D call. Deletions cut 3 bases from V and 7 bases from J, with 22 bases between. CDR1 is SGHTA, CDR2 FQGTGA, per germline. CDR3 size: 17 residues.

This rearrangement joins TRBV7-8 to TRBJ2-3; D not certain. The CDR3 spans 14 residues. The germline V and J ends were trimmed by 6 bases and 1 base, with 11 bases remaining between them. Germline V gene data show CDR1 as SGHVS and CDR2 as FQNEAQ. The CDR3 reads CASRWQRGTDTQYF. CDR3 coding DNA: TGTGCCAGCAGGTGGCAACGTGGCACAGATACGCAGTATTTT.

The V call is TRBV24-1, the J call TRBJ2-6; the D gene is possibly TRBD1 (6 bases). The V end was cut by 3 bases, the J end by 0 bases, with 8 bases between. The germline V gene encodes CDR1 KGHDR and CDR2 SFDVKD. The CDR3 runs 16 residues. The DNA of the CDR3 is TGTGCCACCAGTGATAAGGGGGACTCTGGGGCCAACGTCCTGACTTTC. It translates to CATSDKGDSGANVLTF.

V usage is TRBV7-9 and J usage is TRBJ2-7, with 7 bases fitting TRBD1. The V segment lost 3 bases and the J segment 2 bases; nucleotides outside the gene matches: 7. This CDR3 has 15 amino acids. The germline V gene has CDR1 SEHNR and CDR2 FQNEAQ (reference sequence). CDR3 DNA sequence: TGTGCCAGCAGCTTTCTGGGGACAGTGACCTACGAGCAGTACTTC. Translating it yields CASSFLGTVTYEQYF.